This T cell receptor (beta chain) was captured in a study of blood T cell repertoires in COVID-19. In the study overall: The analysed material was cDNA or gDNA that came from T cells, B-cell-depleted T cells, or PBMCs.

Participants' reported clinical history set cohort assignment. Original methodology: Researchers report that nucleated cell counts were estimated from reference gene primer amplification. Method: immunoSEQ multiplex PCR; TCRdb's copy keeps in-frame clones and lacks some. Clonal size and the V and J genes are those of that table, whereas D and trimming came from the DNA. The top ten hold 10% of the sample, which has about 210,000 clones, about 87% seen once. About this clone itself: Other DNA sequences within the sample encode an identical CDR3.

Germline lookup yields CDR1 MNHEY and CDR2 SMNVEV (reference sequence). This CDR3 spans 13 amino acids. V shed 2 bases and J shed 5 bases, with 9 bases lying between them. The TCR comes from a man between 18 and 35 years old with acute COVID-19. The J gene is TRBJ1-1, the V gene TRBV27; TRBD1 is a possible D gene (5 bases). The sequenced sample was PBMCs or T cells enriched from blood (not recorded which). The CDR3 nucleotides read TGTGCCAGCAGTTTAGGGGGGGGTACTGAAGCTTTCTTT. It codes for CASSLGGGTEAFF.